The T cell receptor beta chain under discussion was sequenced for a study of vaccination and CD4 T cells after COVID-19. This CDR3 comprises 10 residues. TCRdb redid the calling of the PCR reads with MiXCR, one entry per CDR3 protein. The sample has approximately 19,000 distinct CDR3 sequences, around 64% seen once; the top ten hold around 1.1%. Turning to this clonotype: Mismatch with germline at one junction end may stem from a read error.

J is TRBJ2-7 and V is TRBV6-7; 9 bases line up with TRBD1. Being an ORF, TRBV6-7 has a function that is uncertain. The sequencing used CD4+ T cells from blood, collected after SARS-CoV-2 vaccination. The TCR sequence derives from a human donor who had recovered from COVID-19. CDR3 nucleotide sequence: TGCGCACAGGGGGCCAACGAGCAGTACTTC. Amino acid sequence: CAQGANEQYF.